This record covers a single T cell receptor beta chain. The germline gives CDR1 SGHTA, CDR2 FQGNSA. The CDR3 consists of 11 residues. This sample is part of a study of esophageal squamous cell carcinoma under preoperative chemotherapy. Study at large: Both tumor-infiltrating lymphocytes and peripheral blood T cells had their TCR repertoires profiled.

One entry per CDR3 protein, called by TCRdb with MiXCR from the PCR reads. This table has roughly 10,000 distinct CDR3 sequences, about 63% appearing once. The time point is: after preoperative PTX-NDP chemotherapy. The chain joins TRBV7-2 to TRBJ2-1; the D is unclear. The end of the DNA aligns better with TRBJ2-7, so the J call may be wrong. This clonotype was sampled from a human donor with esophageal squamous cell carcinoma. The donor label of this sample is uncertain. This specimen was collected from a patient given preoperative chemotherapy. The chain's CDR3 is CASSNYDEQYF. The CDR3, as DNA: TGTGCCAGCAGCAACTACGACGAGCAGTACTTC.